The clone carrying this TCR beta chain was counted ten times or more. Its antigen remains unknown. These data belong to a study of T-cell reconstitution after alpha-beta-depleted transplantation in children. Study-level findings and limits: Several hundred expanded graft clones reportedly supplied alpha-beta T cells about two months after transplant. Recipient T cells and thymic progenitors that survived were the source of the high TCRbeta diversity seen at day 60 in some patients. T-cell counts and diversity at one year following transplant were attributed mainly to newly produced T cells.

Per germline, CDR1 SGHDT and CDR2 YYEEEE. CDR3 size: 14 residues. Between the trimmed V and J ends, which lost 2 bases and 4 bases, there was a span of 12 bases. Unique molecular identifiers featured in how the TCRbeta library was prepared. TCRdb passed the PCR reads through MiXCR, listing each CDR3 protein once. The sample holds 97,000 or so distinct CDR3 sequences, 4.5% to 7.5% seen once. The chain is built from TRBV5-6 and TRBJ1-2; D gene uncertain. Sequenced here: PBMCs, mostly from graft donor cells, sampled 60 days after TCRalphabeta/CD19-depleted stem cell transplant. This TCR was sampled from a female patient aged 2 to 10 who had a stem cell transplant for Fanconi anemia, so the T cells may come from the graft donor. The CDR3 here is CASSFEFLGYGYTF. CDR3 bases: TGTGCCAGCAGCTTTGAATTCTTGGGCTATGGCTACACCTTC.